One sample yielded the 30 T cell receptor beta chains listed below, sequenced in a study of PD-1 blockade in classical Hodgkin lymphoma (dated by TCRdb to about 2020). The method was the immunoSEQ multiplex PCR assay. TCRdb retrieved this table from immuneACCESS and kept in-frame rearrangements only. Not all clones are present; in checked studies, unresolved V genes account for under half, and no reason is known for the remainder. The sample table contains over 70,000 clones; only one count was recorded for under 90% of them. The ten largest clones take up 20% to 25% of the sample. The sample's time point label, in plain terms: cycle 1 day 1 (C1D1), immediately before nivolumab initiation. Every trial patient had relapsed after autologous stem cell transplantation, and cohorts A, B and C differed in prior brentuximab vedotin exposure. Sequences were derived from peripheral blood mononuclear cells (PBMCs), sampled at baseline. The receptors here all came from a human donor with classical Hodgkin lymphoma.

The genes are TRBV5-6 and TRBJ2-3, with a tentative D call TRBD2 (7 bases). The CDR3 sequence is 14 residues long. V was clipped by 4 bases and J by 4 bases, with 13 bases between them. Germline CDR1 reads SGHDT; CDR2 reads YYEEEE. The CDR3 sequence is CASSLGGRADTQYF. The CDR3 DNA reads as TGTGCCAGCAGCCTAGGGGGGAGGGCAGATACGCAGTATTTT.

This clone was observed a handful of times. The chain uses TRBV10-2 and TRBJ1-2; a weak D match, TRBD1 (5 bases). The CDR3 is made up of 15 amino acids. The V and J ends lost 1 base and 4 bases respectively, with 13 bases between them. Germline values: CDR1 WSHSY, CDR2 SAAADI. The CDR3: CASSEFEGFSYGYTF. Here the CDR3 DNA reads TGCGCCAGCAGTGAGTTTGAGGGGTTTAGCTATGGCTACACCTTC.

The CDR3 loop reads CASSLGQGWEKLFF. The CDR3 DNA follows: TGTGCCAGTAGTCTCGGACAGGGGTGGGAAAAACTGTTTTTT. This chain links TRBV19 with TRBJ1-4; 9 positions agree with TRBD1. V shed 5 bases, J shed 8 bases, and the junction held 6 bases outside the gene matches. CDR3 size: 14 residues. From germline, CDR1 is LNHDA and CDR2 SQIVND (reference sequence).

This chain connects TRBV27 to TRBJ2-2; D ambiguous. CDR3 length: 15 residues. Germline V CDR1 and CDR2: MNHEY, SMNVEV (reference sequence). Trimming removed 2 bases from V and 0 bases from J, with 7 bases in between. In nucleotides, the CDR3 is TGTGCCAGCAGTTTAACGTTCGCGAACACCGGGGAGCTGTTTTTT. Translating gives CASSLTFANTGELFF.

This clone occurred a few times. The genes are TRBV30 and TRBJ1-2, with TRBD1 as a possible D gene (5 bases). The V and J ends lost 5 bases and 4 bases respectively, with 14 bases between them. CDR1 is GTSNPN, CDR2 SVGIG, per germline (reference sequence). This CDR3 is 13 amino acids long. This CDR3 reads CAWGREFAYGYTF. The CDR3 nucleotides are TGTGCCTGGGGCAGGGAGTTCGCCTATGGCTACACCTTC.

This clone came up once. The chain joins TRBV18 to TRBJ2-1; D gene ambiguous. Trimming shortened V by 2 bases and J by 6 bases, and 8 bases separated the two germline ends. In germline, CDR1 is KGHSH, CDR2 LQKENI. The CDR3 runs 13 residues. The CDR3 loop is CASSPGLLNEQFF. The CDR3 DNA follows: TGTGCCAGCTCACCAGGGCTTCTCAATGAGCAGTTCTTC.

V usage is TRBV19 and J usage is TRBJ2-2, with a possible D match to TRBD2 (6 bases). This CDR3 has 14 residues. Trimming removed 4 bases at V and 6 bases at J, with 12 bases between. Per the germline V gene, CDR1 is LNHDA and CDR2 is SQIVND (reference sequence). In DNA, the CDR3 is TGTGCCAGTAGTACCCCCTCTAGCGCCGGGGAGCTGTTTTTT. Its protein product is CASSTPSSAGELFF.

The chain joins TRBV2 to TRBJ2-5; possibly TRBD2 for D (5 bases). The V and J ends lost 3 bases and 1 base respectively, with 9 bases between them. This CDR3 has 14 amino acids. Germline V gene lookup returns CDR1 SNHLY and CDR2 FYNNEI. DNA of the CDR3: TGTGCCAGCAGTGATTGGAGGTCCCAAGAGACCCAGTACTTC. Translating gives CASSDWRSQETQYF.

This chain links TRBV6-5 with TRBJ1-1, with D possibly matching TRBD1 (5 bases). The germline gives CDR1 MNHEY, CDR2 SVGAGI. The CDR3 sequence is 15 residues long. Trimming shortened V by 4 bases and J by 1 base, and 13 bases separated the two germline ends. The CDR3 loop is CASSSGGRRNTEAFF. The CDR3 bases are TGTGCCAGCAGTTCCGGGGGAAGGAGGAACACTGAAGCTTTCTTT.

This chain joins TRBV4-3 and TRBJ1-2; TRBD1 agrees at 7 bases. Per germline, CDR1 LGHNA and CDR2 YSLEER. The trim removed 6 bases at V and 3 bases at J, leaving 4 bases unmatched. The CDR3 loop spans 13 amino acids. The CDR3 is CASRGTGDYGYTF. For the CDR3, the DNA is TGCGCCAGCAGGGGTACAGGGGACTATGGCTACACCTTC.

CDR3 DNA: TGCAGCGTTGAAGCCTCTTTGGGGGCGGGCAACATTCAGTACTTC. As protein: CSVEASLGAGNIQYF. V and J are TRBV29-1 and TRBJ2-4; a possible D gene is TRBD1 (6 bases). The CDR3 consists of 15 residues. Germline CDR1 reads SQVTM; CDR2 reads ANQGSEA. V lost 1 base to trimming and J lost 7 bases, with 17 bases between them.

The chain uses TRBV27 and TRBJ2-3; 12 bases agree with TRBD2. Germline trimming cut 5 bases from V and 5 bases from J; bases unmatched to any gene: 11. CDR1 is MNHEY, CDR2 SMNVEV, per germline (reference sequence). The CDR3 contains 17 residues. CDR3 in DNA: TGTGCCAGCAGTCACATTTACCGGACTAGCGGGAAAGATACGCAGTATTTT. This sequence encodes CASSHIYRTSGKDTQYF.

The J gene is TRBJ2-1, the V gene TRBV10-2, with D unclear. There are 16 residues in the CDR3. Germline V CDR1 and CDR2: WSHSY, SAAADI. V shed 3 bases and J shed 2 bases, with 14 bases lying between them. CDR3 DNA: TGCGCCAGCAGTGATGTGGTGGCCGTGGCCTACAATGAGCAGTTCTTC. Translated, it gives CASSDVVAVAYNEQFF.

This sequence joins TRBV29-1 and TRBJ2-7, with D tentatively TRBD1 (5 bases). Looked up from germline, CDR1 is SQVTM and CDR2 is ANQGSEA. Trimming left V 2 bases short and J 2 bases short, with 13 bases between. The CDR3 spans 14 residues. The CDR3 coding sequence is TGCAGCGTTGAAACGCCCGACAGCCCCTACGAGCAGTACTTC. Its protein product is CSVETPDSPYEQYF.

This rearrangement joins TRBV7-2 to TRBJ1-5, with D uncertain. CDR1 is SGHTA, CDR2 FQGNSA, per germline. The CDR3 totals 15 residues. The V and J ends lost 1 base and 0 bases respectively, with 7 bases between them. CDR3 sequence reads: CASSLVKNSNQPQHF. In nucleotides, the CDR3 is TGTGCCAGCAGCTTAGTTAAGAATAGCAATCAGCCCCAGCATTTT.

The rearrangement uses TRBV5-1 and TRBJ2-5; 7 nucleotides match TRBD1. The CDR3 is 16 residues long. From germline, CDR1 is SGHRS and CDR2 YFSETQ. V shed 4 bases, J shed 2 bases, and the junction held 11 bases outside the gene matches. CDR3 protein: CASSPGTALQQETQYF. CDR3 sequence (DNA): TGCGCCAGCAGCCCAGGGACAGCTCTTCAACAAGAGACCCAGTACTTC.

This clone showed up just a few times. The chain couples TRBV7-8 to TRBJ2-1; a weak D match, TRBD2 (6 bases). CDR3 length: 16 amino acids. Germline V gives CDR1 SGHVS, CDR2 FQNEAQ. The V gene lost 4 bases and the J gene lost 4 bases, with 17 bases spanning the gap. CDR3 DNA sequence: TGTGCCAGCAGCTCGGACTACGAACTACAGTACAATGAGCAGTTCTTC. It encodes CASSSDYELQYNEQFF. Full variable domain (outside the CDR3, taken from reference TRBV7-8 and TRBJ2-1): GAGVSQSPRYKVAKRGQDVALRCDPISGHVSLFWYQQALGQGPEFLTYFQNEAQLDKSGLPSDRFFAERPEGSVSTLKIQRTQQEDSAVYLCASSSDYELQYNEQFFGPGTRLTVL.

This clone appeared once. The CDR3 nucleotides read TGTGCCAGCTCAGCCGACAGGGCTGGAAACACCATATATTTT. Protein sequence: CASSADRAGNTIYF. The chain is built from TRBV18 and TRBJ1-3, with TRBD1 matching 7 bases. Per the germline V gene, CDR1 is KGHSH and CDR2 is LQKENI. This CDR3 has 14 amino acids. J lost 2 bases, V lost 5 bases, and 3 bases had no gene match. The full variable domain, rest sourced from reference TRBV18 and TRBJ1-3, is NAGVMQNPRHLVRRRGQEARLRCSPMKGHSHVYWYRQLPEEGLKFMVYLQKENIIDESGMPKERFSAEFPKEGPSILRIQQVVRGDSAAYFCASSADRAGNTIYFGEGSWLTVV.

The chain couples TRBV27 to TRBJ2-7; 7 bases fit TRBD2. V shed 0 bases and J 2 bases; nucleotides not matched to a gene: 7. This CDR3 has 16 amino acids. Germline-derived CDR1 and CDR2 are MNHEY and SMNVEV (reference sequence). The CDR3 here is CASSLSGGLGPYEQYF. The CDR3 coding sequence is TGTGCCAGCAGTTTATCGGGTGGACTAGGGCCCTACGAGCAGTACTTC.

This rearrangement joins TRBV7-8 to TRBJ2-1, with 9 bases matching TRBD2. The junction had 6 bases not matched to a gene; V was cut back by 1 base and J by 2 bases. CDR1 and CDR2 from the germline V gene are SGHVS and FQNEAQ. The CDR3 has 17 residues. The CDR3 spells CASSLDGLAGAYNEQFF. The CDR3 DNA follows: TGTGCCAGCAGCTTAGACGGGTTAGCGGGAGCCTACAATGAGCAGTTCTTC.

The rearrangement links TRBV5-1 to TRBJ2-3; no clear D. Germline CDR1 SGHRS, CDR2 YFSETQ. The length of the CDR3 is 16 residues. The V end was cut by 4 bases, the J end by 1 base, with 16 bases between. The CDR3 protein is CASSPHIGLRTDTQYF. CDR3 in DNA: TGCGCCAGCAGCCCTCATATCGGTCTACGCACAGATACGCAGTATTTT.

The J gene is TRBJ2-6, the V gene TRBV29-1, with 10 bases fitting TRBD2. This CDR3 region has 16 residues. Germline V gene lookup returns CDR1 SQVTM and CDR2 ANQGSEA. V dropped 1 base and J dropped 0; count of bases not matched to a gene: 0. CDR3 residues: CSVEGTSGSGANVLTF. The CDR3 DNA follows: TGCAGCGTTGAAGGGACTAGCGGCTCTGGGGCCAACGTCCTGACTTTC.

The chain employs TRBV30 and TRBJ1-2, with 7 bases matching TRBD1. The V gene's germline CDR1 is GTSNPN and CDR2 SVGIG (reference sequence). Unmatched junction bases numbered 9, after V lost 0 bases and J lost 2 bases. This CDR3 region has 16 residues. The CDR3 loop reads CAWSVALGQKNYGYTF. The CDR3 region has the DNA TGTGCCTGGAGTGTGGCTTTGGGACAGAAAAACTATGGCTACACCTTC.

For the CDR3, the DNA is TGTGCCAGCAGTAGACAGGGACTGAAGCGGGACACTGAAGCTTTCTTT. It specifies CASSRQGLKRDTEAFF. The chain employs TRBV2 and TRBJ1-1; 7 bases fit TRBD1. With 5 bases clipped from V and 3 bases from J, the junction kept 12 bases outside the gene matches. CDR1 SNHLY and CDR2 FYNNEI come from the germline V gene. The CDR3 is made up of 16 amino acids.

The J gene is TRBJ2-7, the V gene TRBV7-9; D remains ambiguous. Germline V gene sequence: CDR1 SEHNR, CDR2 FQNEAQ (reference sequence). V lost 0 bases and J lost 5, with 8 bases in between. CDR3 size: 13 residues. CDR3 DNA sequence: TGTGCCAGCAGCTTAGCCCCTGACGACGAGCAGTACTTC. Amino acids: CASSLAPDDEQYF.

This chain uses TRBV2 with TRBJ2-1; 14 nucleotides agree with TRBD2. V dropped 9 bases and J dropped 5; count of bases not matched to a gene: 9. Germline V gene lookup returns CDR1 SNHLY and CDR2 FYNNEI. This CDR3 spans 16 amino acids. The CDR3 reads CARGLAGGWADNEQFF. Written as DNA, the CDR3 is TGTGCCAGAGGACTAGCGGGGGGATGGGCGGACAATGAGCAGTTCTTC.

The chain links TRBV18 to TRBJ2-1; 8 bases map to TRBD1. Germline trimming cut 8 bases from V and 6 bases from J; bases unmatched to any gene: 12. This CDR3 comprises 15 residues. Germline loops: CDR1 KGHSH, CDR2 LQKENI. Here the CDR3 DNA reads TGTGCCAGCGGAGGACAGGGTTTAGGTAGCAATGAGCAGTTCTTC. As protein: CASGGQGLGSNEQFF. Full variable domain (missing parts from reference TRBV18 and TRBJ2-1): NAGVMQNPRHLVRRRGQEARLRCSPMKGHSHVYWYRQLPEEGLKFMVYLQKENIIDESGMPKERFSAEFPKEGPSILRIQQVVRGDSAAYFCASGGQGLGSNEQFFGPGTRLTVL.

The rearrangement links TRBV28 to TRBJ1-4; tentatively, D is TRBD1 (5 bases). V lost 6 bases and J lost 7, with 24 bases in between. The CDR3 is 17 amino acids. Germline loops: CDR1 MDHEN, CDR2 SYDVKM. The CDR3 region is CASSPTLGDPEGEKLFF. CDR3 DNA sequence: TGTGCCAGCAGCCCTACCCTCGGGGACCCAGAGGGTGAAAAACTGTTTTTT.

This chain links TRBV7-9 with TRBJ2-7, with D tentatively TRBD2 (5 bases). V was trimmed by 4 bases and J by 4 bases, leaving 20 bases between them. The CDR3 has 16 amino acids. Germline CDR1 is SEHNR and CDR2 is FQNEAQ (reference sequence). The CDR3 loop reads CASSWERAASEYEQYF. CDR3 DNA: TGTGCCAGCAGCTGGGAGAGGGCAGCTTCTGAGTACGAGCAGTACTTC.

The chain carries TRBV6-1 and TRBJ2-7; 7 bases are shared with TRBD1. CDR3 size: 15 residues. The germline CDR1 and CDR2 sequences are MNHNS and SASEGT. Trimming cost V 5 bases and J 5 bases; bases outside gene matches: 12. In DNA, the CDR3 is TGTGCCAGCAGTCCCAGACAGGGCCCTCTCGACGAGCAGTACTTC. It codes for CASSPRQGPLDEQYF.